This T cell receptor beta chain was sequenced in a study of Ad26.COV2.S vaccination and SARS-CoV-2 variants. About the study: A participant enrolled in the COV1001 Ad26.COV2.S trial arm provided the sample.

With respect to this clone: Its antigen is unknown.

CDR1 is LGHNA, CDR2 YSLEER, per germline. V lost 4 bases, J lost 0 bases, and 13 bases lay in between. The CDR3 covers 15 residues. Study findings and constraints: Vaccine and placebo groups showed comparable non-spike TCR breadth. Estimates derived from TCR breadth and depth analyses may have underestimated total T cell responses.

The table came from immunoSEQ multiplex PCR; TCRdb's copy has only in-frame clones and leaves some out. The data show around 400,000 clones, over 75% seen once. Treatment noted: roughly 19 received Ad26.COV2.S at low or high dose, single or two shots; about 5 received placebo; per-sample allocation not given. Collection of the samples took place on day 63 after the first injection of vaccine or placebo. Wuhan-strain spike was delivered by a replication-incompetent Ad26 vector. The material sequenced was peripheral blood, taken in a trial of Ad26.COV2.S vaccine versus placebo. This clonotype was obtained from a person between 18 and 60 years old who received the Ad26.COV2.S COVID-19 vaccine or a placebo. V usage is TRBV4-3 and J usage is TRBJ2-7; no reliable D call. The chain's CDR3 is CASSPSSRTSYEQYF. The CDR3 nucleotides read TGCGCCAGCAGCCCATCAAGCAGGACCTCCTACGAGCAGTACTTC.